This T cell receptor beta chain was sequenced for a study of tumor and adjacent non-tumor tissue in lung cancer. Whole-study results and caveats: Significantly higher TCR diversity was found in tumor than normal lung. Tumor TCR diversity, when higher, was linked to shorter survival. In normal lung, the top 100 clones were significantly more dominant than in tumor.

RNA was extracted from bulk tissue without any cell sorting. The normal lung tissue was taken more than 3 cm from the tumor edge. Donors were chemotherapy-naive, newly diagnosed lung cancer surgical patients in China, August–late 2014. A modified ARM-PCR protocol with three rounds of nested PCR amplified TCRbeta. Each CDR3 protein gets one entry after TCRdb re-called the multiplex PCR reads with MiXCR. The sample yields 40,000 to 45,000 distinct CDR3 sequences, roughly 60% seen once. This clonotype turned up a few times. Its antigen is not known. One base away lies a much larger clone, so this may be a sequencing read error. This TCR derives from a man over 45 with non-small cell lung cancer. Sample: distant non-tumor lung tissue.

The CDR3: CASSSGHSNEKLFF. The CDR3 bases are TGTGCCAGCAGTTCGGGACATAGTAATGAAAAACTGTTTTTT. The J gene is TRBJ1-4, the V gene TRBV12-3 or TRBV12-4, with D possibly matching TRBD1 (6 bases). The CDR3 loop spans 14 amino acids. The V and J ends lost 4 bases and 4 bases respectively, with 10 bases between them.